This T cell receptor (beta chain) stems from a study of radiotherapy plus CTLA-4 blockade in lung cancer. Study results and limitations: In blood, tumor-derived TCR clones expanded after radiotherapy plus ipilimumab.

This table comes from immunoSEQ multiplex PCR, and its TCRdb copy is limited to in-frame clones, with some not included. This table has 95,000 to 150,000 clones, 90% appearing once. Turning to this clone: The antigen is unknown.

This CDR3 has 14 amino acids. The J segment lost 7 bases and the V segment lost 4 bases, leaving 9 bases of the junction unmatched. The germline V gene encodes CDR1 GTSNPN and CDR2 SVGIG (reference sequence). The genes are TRBV30 and TRBJ1-4; TRBD1 matches at 7 bases. This clonotype was obtained from a human donor with non-small cell lung cancer that progressed on radiotherapy plus ipilimumab. The specimen was peripheral blood, collected from a patient treated with radiotherapy plus ipilimumab. CDR3 sequence reads: CAWTRDRSVEKLFF. The CDR3 coding sequence is TGTGCCTGGACCCGGGACAGAAGCGTTGAAAAACTGTTTTTT.